These 27 T cell receptor beta chains originate from one sample sequenced in a study of T cells in Graves' hyperthyroidism and ophthalmopathy. RNA transcripts yielded amplified TCR beta CDR3 regions. The TCR CDR3 first-round RT-PCR relied on the HTBI primer set. TCRdb reanalysed the multiplex PCR reads using MiXCR and keeps one entry per CDR3 protein. Here the sample spans 750,000 to 900,000 distinct CDR3 sequences, 35% to 40% being singletons. Sample: blood. The receptor source for this set is a man between 18 and 35 years old with Graves' hyperthyroidism.

For this clonotype: The CDR3 does not end in the conserved phenylalanine or tryptophan, so this is likely a read error. No DNA is shown, since the ends of the CDR3 on it are uncertain; the CDR3 is the one TCRdb lists. V is TRBV7-9 and J is TRBJ2-5. Germline V gene lookup returns CDR1 SEHNR and CDR2 FQNEAQ (reference sequence). With termini counted, the CDR3 has 8 amino acids. The CDR3 region is CTSSLSDL.

This clonotype was seen ten or more times. The gene calls are TRBV7-2 and TRBJ1-6; 10 nucleotides align to TRBD1. The CDR3 has 15 residues. V gave up 1 base and J gave up 10 bases; unmatched junction bases: 4. The V gene's germline CDR1 is SGHTA and CDR2 FQGNSA. The CDR3 DNA sequence: TGTGCCAGCAGCTTAGGAGGACAGGGGGGGTCACCCCTCCACTTT. Translating it yields CASSLGGQGGSPLHF. The full variable domain, rest sourced from reference TRBV7-2 and TRBJ1-6, is GAGVSQSPSNKVTEKGKDVELRCDPISGHTALYWYRQSLGQGLEFLIYFQGNSAPDKSGLPSDRFSAERTGGSVSTLTIQRTQQEDSAVYLCASSLGGQGGSPLHFGNGTRLTVT.

This clonotype was counted ten times or more. The chain is built from TRBV20-1 and TRBJ2-7; 10 bases match TRBD1. In germline, CDR1 is DFQATT, CDR2 SNEGSKA (reference sequence). The trim removed 7 bases at V and 2 bases at J, leaving 8 bases unmatched. This CDR3 has 14 residues. DNA of the CDR3: TGCAGTGTCGCGGACAGGGGGAAAGCCTACGAGCAGTACTTC. Protein product: CSVADRGKAYEQYF.

The chain combines TRBV19 with TRBJ1-4; TRBD1 is a possible D gene (6 bases). From germline, CDR1 is LNHDA and CDR2 SQIVND (reference sequence). CDR3 length: 15 amino acids. Trimming left V 8 bases short and J 0 bases short, with 13 bases between. Here the CDR3 reads CASRIEGATNEKLFF. CDR3 nucleotides: TGTGCCAGTCGGATCGAGGGGGCAACTAATGAAAAACTGTTTTTT.

There are many counts of this clonotype. The CDR3 region has the DNA TGTGCCAGCAGCCTGACAGGGCGGGGATCACCCCTCCACTTT. Residues: CASSLTGRGSPLHF. The rearrangement uses TRBV7-9 and TRBJ1-6; 7 bases map to TRBD1. Germline lookup yields CDR1 SEHNR and CDR2 FQNEAQ (reference sequence). V trimming: 5 bases; J trimming: 10 bases; junction bases outside the gene matches: 8. This CDR3 is built from 14 residues.

This clonotype was observed a handful of times. The chain couples TRBV2 to TRBJ1-2; D is uncertain. Germline CDR1 is SNHLY and CDR2 is FYNNEI. V lost 8 bases, J lost 1 base, and 14 bases lay in between. CDR3 size: 14 residues. The CDR3 loop reads CASSPPSFNYGYTF. CDR3 DNA sequence: TGTGCCAGCTCACCACCATCATTTAACTATGGCTACACCTTC.

The rearrangement links TRBV20-1 to TRBJ2-3; D may be TRBD1 or TRBD2 (5 bases each). Germline CDR1 reads DFQATT; CDR2 reads SNEGSKA (reference sequence). Trimming took off 0 bases at V and 1 base at J, with 11 bases between the two ends. The CDR3 has 15 residues. The CDR3 nucleotides read TGCAGTGCTAGAGATTGGGGGAAGGGCACAGATACGCAGTATTTT. It is translated as CSARDWGKGTDTQYF.

This chain links TRBV29-1 with TRBJ2-5; D is undetermined. CDR3 length: 12 amino acids. Germline values: CDR1 SQVTM, CDR2 ANQGSEA. With 8 bases removed from V and 1 base from J, the gap between germline ends came to 11 bases. The CDR3 spells CSQWKLQETQYF. In nucleotides, the CDR3 is TGCAGCCAATGGAAGCTCCAAGAGACCCAGTACTTC.

With respect to this clonotype: The junction differs from germline at one of its ends, possibly a read error. The chain joins TRBV7-9 to TRBJ1-2; 9 bases fit TRBD1. The CDR3 contains 15 residues. The germline gives CDR1 SEHNR, CDR2 FQNEAQ (reference sequence). The CDR3 sequence: CAGADRGGANCGYTF. In DNA form, the CDR3 reads TGTGCCGGCGCCGACAGGGGGGGAGCTAACTGTGGCTACACCTTC.

The chain couples TRBV7-8 to TRBJ2-2; 9 bases agree with TRBD1. J lost 5 bases, V lost 2 bases, and 3 bases had no gene match. This CDR3 spans 15 amino acids. Germline CDR1 and CDR2: SGHVS and FQNEAQ. The CDR3 is CASSLRGTGTGELFF. In DNA form, the CDR3 reads TGTGCCAGCAGCTTAAGAGGGACAGGGACCGGGGAGCTGTTTTTT.

In its sample, this clonotype was seen many times. The V gene is TRBV20-1, the J gene TRBJ1-6, with 7 bases fitting TRBD1. The CDR3 loop spans 13 amino acids. Germline-derived CDR1 and CDR2 are DFQATT and SNEGSKA (reference sequence). The V segment lost 4 bases and the J segment 8 bases; nucleotides outside the gene matches: 5. CDR3 sequence: CSANRDRDSPLHF. CDR3 DNA: TGCAGTGCTAACCGGGACAGAGATTCACCCCTCCACTTT.

This clonotype has only a few counts. The V and J genes are TRBV20-1 and TRBJ2-5, with unresolved D. Germline loops: CDR1 DFQATT, CDR2 SNEGSKA (reference sequence). CDR3 length: 15 residues. Trimming removed 0 bases at V and 4 bases at J, with 15 bases between. The CDR3 coding sequence is TGCAGTGCTAGAGACCCCCTCAACAGAGGAGAGACCCAGTACTTC. This gives the protein CSARDPLNRGETQYF.

This clonotype was detected a few times. This chain links TRBV19 with TRBJ2-7; 11 bases agree with TRBD2. The CDR3 contains 14 residues. V was clipped by 8 bases and J by 0 bases; unmatched bases: 3. Germline V gene sequence: CDR1 LNHDA, CDR2 SQIVND (reference sequence). CDR3 DNA: TGTGCCAGTGGCACTAGCGGGAGCTCCTACGAGCAGTACTTC. Protein sequence: CASGTSGSSYEQYF.

As concerns this clonotype: This could be a read error, since a much larger clone is one nucleotide away. CDR3 sequence: CASSPGRRDRANCGYTF. DNA for the CDR3: TGTGCCAGCAGCCCGGGACGCCGGGACAGAGCTAACTGTGGCTACACCTTC. The rearrangement joins TRBV11-2 to TRBJ1-2; 7 nucleotides agree with TRBD1. Germline values: CDR1 SGHAT, CDR2 FQNNGV. The length of the CDR3 is 17 residues.

This clonotype turned up a few times. The V call is TRBV5-8, the J call TRBJ1-2; 7 bases are a match to TRBD1. The junction had 10 bases not matched to a gene; V was cut back by 1 base and J by 7 bases. Germline CDR1 and CDR2: SGHTS and YDEGEE. The CDR3 covers 15 residues. The CDR3 DNA follows: TGTGCCAGCAGCTTGTCCGGCAGGGGGGCCTCTGGCTACACCTTC. It encodes CASSLSGRGASGYTF.

The chain employs TRBV10-3 and TRBJ1-5; 10 nucleotides agree with TRBD1. With 10 bases clipped from V and 3 bases from J, the junction kept 6 bases outside the gene matches. The CDR3 has 14 residues. Germline-derived CDR1 and CDR2 are ENHRY and SYGVKD. CDR3 DNA sequence: TGTGCCACCGGGACAGGGGCTTTCAATCAGCCCCAGCATTTT. As protein: CATGTGAFNQPQHF.

This clonotype was observed many times. The rearrangement joins TRBV10-2 to TRBJ2-5, with 8 bases lining up with TRBD1. Losses at the gene ends were 7 bases for V and 4 bases for J; bases not matched to a gene: 5. The CDR3 covers 13 residues. CDR1 is WSHSY and CDR2 is SAAADI in the germline V gene. CDR3 protein: CASTRTGTETQYF. The CDR3 DNA reads TGCGCCAGCACCCGGACAGGGACAGAGACCCAGTACTTC.

This chain links TRBV7-6 with TRBJ1-4; D gene unclear. The CDR3 has 15 amino acids. Looked up from germline, CDR1 is SGHVS and CDR2 is FNYEAQ. V lost 5 bases, J lost 8 bases, and 18 bases lay in between. In DNA, the CDR3 is TGTGCCAGCAGCGACCGGGCGTTGGGGAGCGAAAAACTGTTTTTT. Residues: CASSDRALGSEKLFF.

The rearrangement uses TRBV4-1 and TRBJ2-2; TRBD2 might be the D (6 bases). The V gene's germline CDR1 is MGHRA and CDR2 YSYEKL. Trimming took 0 bases from V and 2 from J, leaving 13 bases between them. The CDR3 contains 17 residues. CDR3 loop: CASSQDGNGGNTGELFF. CDR3 DNA: TGCGCCAGCAGCCAAGACGGCAACGGGGGTAACACCGGGGAGCTGTTTTTT.

This sequence joins TRBV9 and TRBJ2-5; 9 nucleotides align to TRBD1. This CDR3 is 16 amino acids long. V shed 4 bases and J 5 bases; nucleotides not matched to a gene: 12. Germline CDR1 is SGDLS and CDR2 is YYNGEE. CDR3 nucleotides: TGTGCCAGCAGCCCCGCCGGGACAGGGCGTGCGGAGACCCAGTACTTC. This sequence encodes CASSPAGTGRAETQYF.

This clonotype was seen many times. A junction end diverges from the germline sequence, so it may reflect a read error. V and J are TRBV7-9 and TRBJ2-7; 7 nucleotides match TRBD1. The CDR3 length is 14 residues. Germline CDR1 reads SEHNR; CDR2 reads FQNEAQ (reference sequence). In DNA form, the CDR3 reads TGTGCTAGCAGCCCTGGGACAGCTCCCTACGAGCAGTACTTC. As protein: CASSPGTAPYEQYF. The variable domain in full, completed from reference TRBV7-9 and TRBJ2-7, reads DTGVSQNPRHKITKRGQNVTFRCDPISEHNRLYWYRQTLGQGPEFLTYFQNEAQLEKSRLLSDRFSAERPKGSFSTLEIQRTEQGDSAMYLCASSPGTAPYEQYFGPGTRLTVT.

This clonotype appeared once. V and J are TRBV20-1 and TRBJ2-7; 7 bases map to TRBD1. The CDR3 totals 14 residues. CDR1 and CDR2 from the germline V gene are DFQATT and SNEGSKA (reference sequence). V gave up 3 bases and J gave up 2 bases; unmatched junction bases: 7. As DNA, the CDR3 is TGCAGTGCTAGGGGGACAGCGTACACCTACGAGCAGTACTTC. Translated: CSARGTAYTYEQYF.

This clonotype was detected only a few times. This chain links TRBV20-1 with TRBJ2-3; 7 nucleotides align to TRBD2. V was pared by 5 bases and J by 5 bases, with 4 bases of the junction left unmatched. CDR1 DFQATT and CDR2 SNEGSKA come from the germline V gene (reference sequence). The CDR3 loop spans 12 amino acids. The CDR3 nucleotides are TGCAGTGCTGGTAGCGGGTTAGATACGCAGTATTTT. It specifies CSAGSGLDTQYF.

On this clonotype itself: An end of the junction does not agree with germline; a read error may underlie this. This chain connects TRBV7-9 to TRBJ2-2; no clear D. Per the germline V gene, CDR1 is SEHNR and CDR2 is FQNEAQ (reference sequence). The CDR3 is 13 residues long. CDR3 bases: TGCGCCAGCAGCCAAGGTCAGTACGGGGAGCTGTTTTTT. It codes for CASSQGQYGELFF.

This clonotype was recorded a few times. This chain connects TRBV6-5 to TRBJ1-5; no reliable D call. The CDR3 loop spans 14 amino acids. CDR1 MNHEY and CDR2 SVGAGI come from the germline V gene. V dropped 5 bases and J dropped 7 bases, with 15 bases sitting between them. CDR3 residues: CASSAGSRNQPQHF. The CDR3 DNA sequence: TGTGCCAGCAGTGCGGGGTCCAGGAACCAGCCCCAGCATTTT.

This clonotype has more than one count but fewer than ten. The V call is TRBV20-1, the J call TRBJ2-5, with D possibly TRBD2 on 6 matching bases. This CDR3 contains 14 residues. V was cut by 3 bases and J by 4 bases, with 15 bases left in between. Germline V gives CDR1 DFQATT, CDR2 SNEGSKA (reference sequence). The CDR3 bases are TGCAGTGCTAGGCCGGGACTCTTATCAGAGACCCAGTACTTC. Its translation: CSARPGLLSETQYF.

The table lists this clonotype with many counts. The chain links TRBV29-1 to TRBJ1-4, with D possibly TRBD1 on 5 matching bases. Germline lookup yields CDR1 SQVTM and CDR2 ANQGSEA. CDR3 size: 14 residues. The V gene lost 0 bases and the J gene lost 6 bases, with 11 bases spanning the gap. The CDR3 nucleotides read TGCAGCGTTGAAGAAGGAGGGGTGCATGAAAAACTGTTTTTT. Translated, it gives CSVEEGGVHEKLFF.